The sequence of this T cell receptor (beta chain) was determined in a study of blood T cell repertoires in COVID-19. Study-level information: Nucleic acid was either cDNA or gDNA, and it came from T cells, B-cell-depleted T cells, or PBMCs.

The CDR3 consists of 15 residues. Germline values: CDR1 SGHVS, CDR2 FNYEAQ. V lost 4 bases, J lost 2 bases, and 6 bases stayed unmatched. Produced via immunoSEQ multiplex PCR; TCRdb's table is partial and in-frame only. The sample consists of about 160,000 clones, around 75% of them appearing once. This sequence originates from a woman of 80 years or more with acute or convalescent COVID-19. What was sequenced was peripheral blood. The V and J genes are TRBV7-6 and TRBJ2-7, with TRBD1 matching over 9 bases. The CDR3 DNA sequence: TGTGCCAGCAGCTCACAGGGGGCAGGCACCTACGAGCAGTACTTC. Translation gives CASSSQGAGTYEQYF.